The 26 T cell receptor beta chains listed next were all sequenced from one sample in a study of blood T cell repertoires in COVID-19. Clones were sequenced by immunoSEQ multiplex PCR, and TCRdb holds only the in-frame ones, with some missing. The table lists about 120,000 clones, roughly 85% of them singletons. Sample: peripheral blood. These TCRs come from a man between 35 and 55 years old with acute or convalescent COVID-19.

V usage is TRBV11-2 and J usage is TRBJ1-4, with D maybe TRBD1 (6 bases). Germline V gene sequence: CDR1 SGHAT, CDR2 FQNNGV. The CDR3 covers 14 residues. V was pared by 2 bases and J by 7 bases, with 11 bases between. CDR3 nucleotides: TGTGCCAGCAGCTTACGGGGGGCAGGTGAAAAACTGTTTTTT. Protein sequence: CASSLRGAGEKLFF.

The CDR3 DNA reads as TGTGCCAGCAGTTACTCGCGGCGGGGGGCTACCTATGAGCAGTTCTTC. Amino acids: CASSYSRRGATYEQFF. The V call is TRBV6-5, the J call TRBJ2-1; 8 bases line up with TRBD2. In germline, CDR1 is MNHEY, CDR2 SVGAGI. V trimming: 0 bases; J trimming: 8 bases; junction bases outside the gene matches: 9. There are 16 residues in the CDR3.

This clone was observed a single time. The chain couples TRBV19 to TRBJ1-5; 10 nucleotides match TRBD1. The V gene end was trimmed by 4 bases and the J gene end by 5 bases; junction bases not matched to a gene: 5. The CDR3 loop spans 15 amino acids. Germline V gene sequence: CDR1 LNHDA, CDR2 SQIVND (reference sequence). The CDR3 coding sequence is TGTGCCAGTAGTACCTCCGGGACAGGGGATCAGCCCCAGCATTTT. Translating gives CASSTSGTGDQPQHF.

The CDR3 bases are TGTGCCAGTAGTATAGGGCGACAGCTCTCCTACGAGCAGTACTTC. Protein sequence: CASSIGRQLSYEQYF. The chain combines TRBV19 with TRBJ2-7, with D maybe TRBD1 (5 bases). The CDR3 length is 15 residues. Trimming removed 1 base at V and 0 bases at J, with 10 bases between. The germline V gene encodes CDR1 LNHDA and CDR2 SQIVND (reference sequence).

The chain uses TRBV6-5 and TRBJ2-3, with 11 positions matching TRBD2. The germline gives CDR1 MNHEY, CDR2 SVGAGI. The CDR3 has 14 amino acids. Trimming cost V 6 bases and J 7 bases; bases outside gene matches: 6. CDR3 sequence: CASRHSGGANTQYF. CDR3 sequence (DNA): TGTGCCAGCAGACATAGCGGGGGGGCAAATACGCAGTATTTT.

The chain combines TRBV3-1 (or the pseudogene TRBV3-2) with TRBJ1-4; no reliable D call. The CDR3 length is 14 residues. V lost 1 base, J lost 10 bases, and 13 bases lay in between. CDR1 LGHDT and CDR2 YNNKEL come from the germline V gene (reference sequence). The CDR3 coding sequence is TGTGCCAGCAGCCAAGGGCGGAGGTATGGAAAACTGTTTTTT. This sequence encodes CASSQGRRYGKLFF.

This chain joins TRBV3-1 (or the pseudogene TRBV3-2) and TRBJ2-7; D is undetermined. This CDR3 spans 16 amino acids. Trimming took 4 bases from V and 3 from J, leaving 19 bases between them. The V gene's germline CDR1 is LGHDT and CDR2 YNNKEL (reference sequence). CDR3 coding DNA: TGTGCCAGCAGCCCAGCTAGTCAAGATCGGAACTACGAGCAGTACTTC. Translating it yields CASSPASQDRNYEQYF.

The chain couples TRBV30 to TRBJ1-2, with D perhaps TRBD1 (5 bases). V was cut by 2 bases and J by 5 bases, with 15 bases left in between. The CDR3 sequence is 14 residues long. Germline assignment: CDR1 GTSNPN and CDR2 SVGIG (reference sequence). The CDR3 nucleotides are TGTGCCTGGAGTACAATTGGGACTTGGTATGGCTACACCTTC. It is translated as CAWSTIGTWYGYTF.

In DNA, the CDR3 is TGCGCCAGCAGCCAAGGGGCCAATTGGGCCTACAATGAGCAGTTCTTC. It translates to CASSQGANWAYNEQFF. This rearrangement joins TRBV4-3 to TRBJ2-1, with D unclear. Germline CDR1 and CDR2: LGHNA and YSLEER. Trimming pared 1 base from V and 2 bases from J, leaving 12 bases between. The CDR3 is 16 amino acids.

V and J are TRBV5-4 and TRBJ1-4, with D hard to call. CDR3 length: 16 amino acids. V lost 4 bases, J lost 10 bases, and 23 bases lay in between. Germline CDR1 is SGHNT and CDR2 is YYREEE (reference sequence). The CDR3 region is CASSIVSSEEGGKLFF. The CDR3 DNA reads TGTGCCAGCAGCATAGTGTCCTCAGAAGAGGGTGGAAAACTGTTTTTT.

V gene TRBV19 combines with J gene TRBJ2-5; 10 bases are a match to TRBD1. V was pared by 3 bases and J by 4 bases, with 2 bases of the junction left unmatched. The CDR3 extends over 14 amino acids. Germline V gene lookup returns CDR1 LNHDA and CDR2 SQIVND (reference sequence). The CDR3 sequence: CASSMDRGRETQYF. The CDR3 DNA sequence: TGTGCCAGTAGTATGGACAGGGGGAGAGAGACCCAGTACTTC.

The rearrangement joins TRBV19 to TRBJ1-5; 7 bases match TRBD1. The CDR3 contains 15 residues. J was trimmed by 12 bases and V by 6 bases; bases with no gene match: 17. Germline CDR1 LNHDA, CDR2 SQIVND (reference sequence). The CDR3, as DNA: TGTGCCAGTAGGCTACGTGACAGGGTACCCGGGGGCCAGCATTTT. It translates to CASRLRDRVPGGQHF.

Here the CDR3 DNA reads TGTGCTAGTGGTTTGGTAACGACTAGCTCGTCATCCAATGAGCAGTTCTTC. This codes for CASGLVTTSSSSNEQFF. The V and J genes are TRBV12-5 and TRBJ2-1, with 7 bases aligning to TRBD2. Germline V gene data show CDR1 as LGHNT and CDR2 as FRNRAP. V was clipped by 0 bases and J by 6 bases; unmatched bases: 11. This CDR3 is 17 amino acids long.

The rearrangement uses TRBV4-2 and TRBJ1-3; D may be TRBD1 (5 bases). Germline V gene sequence: CDR1 LGHNA, CDR2 YNFKEQ. V was shortened by 0 bases and J by 4 bases, with 7 bases between the two germline ends. There are 14 residues in the CDR3. CDR3: CASSQDPGGNTIYF. The CDR3 DNA follows: TGTGCCAGCAGCCAAGACCCAGGGGGAAACACCATATATTTT.

A word on this clone: Mismatch with germline at one junction end may stem from a read error. The chain is built from TRBV18 and TRBJ2-1; 9 nucleotides match TRBD1. Germline V lookup: CDR1 KGHSH, CDR2 LQKENI. CDR3 length: 16 amino acids. The DNA for the CDR3 is TGTGCCAGCTCAACACCGGGACAGGGAGCCTCAAATGAGCAGTTCTTC. It encodes CASSTPGQGASNEQFF. Drawing the rest from reference TRBV18 and TRBJ2-1, the complete variable domain is NAGVMQNPRHLVRRRGQEARLRCSPMKGHSHVYWYRQLPEEGLKFMVYLQKENIIDESGMPKERFSAEFPKEGPSILRIQQVVRGDSAAYFCASSTPGQGASNEQFFGPGTRLTVL.

The chain has TRBV5-6 and TRBJ1-1; weak D call: TRBD1 (6 bases). CDR3 length: 18 amino acids. From germline, CDR1 is SGHDT and CDR2 YYEEEE. The V end was cut by 1 base, the J end by 1 base, with 20 bases between. The CDR3 spells CASSLFRRGITGNTEAFF. The CDR3 coding sequence is TGTGCCAGCAGCTTGTTTCGCAGGGGCATAACAGGGAACACTGAAGCTTTCTTT. Full variable domain (outside the CDR3, taken from reference TRBV5-6 and TRBJ1-1): DAGVTQSPTHLIKTRGQQVTLRCSPKSGHDTVSWYQQALGQGPQFIFQYYEEEERQRGNFPDRFSGHQFPNYSSELNVNALLLGDSALYLCASSLFRRGITGNTEAFFGQGTRLTVV.

The V and J genes are TRBV6-4 and TRBJ2-1; 9 bases align to TRBD2. Germline trimming cut 0 bases from V and 6 bases from J; bases unmatched to any gene: 6. The CDR3 loop spans 16 amino acids. Germline lookup yields CDR1 MRHNA and CDR2 SNTAGT. DNA of the CDR3: TGTGCCAGCAGTGACTCCGGCGGGGGGGCCGTCAATGAGCAGTTCTTC. This sequence encodes CASSDSGGGAVNEQFF.

To note about this clone: Other DNA variants within this sample encode the same CDR3. The gene calls are TRBV5-1 and TRBJ1-5, with D possibly matching TRBD1 (5 bases). Germline-derived CDR1 and CDR2 are SGHRS and YFSETQ. V dropped 0 bases and J dropped 4 bases, with 8 bases sitting between them. This CDR3 is built from 14 residues. The CDR3 coding sequence is TGCGCCAGCAGCTTGGACGGGGGGAATCAGCCCCAGCATTTT. Translated, it gives CASSLDGGNQPQHF.

The chain couples TRBV5-6 to TRBJ2-7; possible D gene TRBD1, 6 bases. The CDR3 is 13 residues long. Germline CDR1 and CDR2: SGHDT and YYEEEE. V gave up 2 bases and J gave up 5 bases, with 11 bases separating them. The CDR3 DNA is TGTGCCAGCAGCTTTAGGGGGTTTAACGAGCAGTACTTC. Translated: CASSFRGFNEQYF.

Only one count was recorded for this clone. The gene calls are TRBV29-1 and TRBJ1-1; the D is unclear. With 5 bases removed from V and 12 bases from J, the gap between germline ends came to 16 bases. Germline CDR1 and CDR2: SQVTM and ANQGSEA. The CDR3 spans 11 residues. The CDR3 DNA reads as TGCAGCGTTTTTGGCGGAGGTTTTTCTTTCTTT. Translating it yields CSVFGGGFSFF. The full variable domain, its missing parts supplied by reference TRBV29-1 and TRBJ1-1, is SAVISQKPSRDICQRGTSLTIQCQVDSQVTMMFWYRQQPGQSLTLIATANQGSEATYESGFVIDKFPISRPNLTFSTLTVSNMSPEDSSIYLCSVFGGGFSFFGQGTRLTVV.

The CDR3 sequence: CASKASGSADTQYF. Written as DNA, the CDR3 is TGTGCCAGTAAGGCTAGCGGGAGTGCAGATACGCAGTATTTT. The rearrangement links TRBV19 to TRBJ2-3; 10 nucleotides agree with TRBD2. CDR3 length equals 14 residues. Germline lookup yields CDR1 LNHDA and CDR2 SQIVND (reference sequence). Germline trimming cut 7 bases from V and 4 bases from J; bases unmatched to any gene: 5.

The J gene is TRBJ1-2, the V gene TRBV30; TRBD1 matches 9 bases. The ends lost 0 bases at V and 10 bases at J; junction bases unmatched: 6. The CDR3 spans 13 residues. Germline assignment: CDR1 GTSNPN and CDR2 SVGIG (reference sequence). The CDR3: CAWSVLGTGTYTF. In DNA form, the CDR3 reads TGTGCCTGGAGTGTACTCGGGACAGGGACCTACACCTTC.

V usage is TRBV7-9 and J usage is TRBJ1-4; 7 bases match TRBD1. Trimming at V came to 5 bases and at J to 7 bases, leaving 7 bases not matched to a gene. CDR3 size: 14 residues. CDR1 and CDR2 (germline): SEHNR, FQNEAQ (reference sequence). CDR3 sequence reads: CASSRQGIGEKLFF. In DNA, the CDR3 is TGTGCCAGCAGCCGACAGGGCATTGGTGAAAAACTGTTTTTT.

The V call is TRBV5-8, the J call TRBJ1-5; D not certain. The CDR3 covers 11 residues. Germline V CDR1 and CDR2: SGHTS, YDEGEE. V lost 4 bases and J 4 bases, leaving 3 bases between the germline ends. DNA of the CDR3: TGTGCCAGCAGCCAAAATCAGCCCCAGCATTTT. The encoded protein is CASSQNQPQHF.

V and J are TRBV5-1 and TRBJ1-4; 7 bases are a match to TRBD1. This CDR3 has 14 residues. Germline CDR1 is SGHRS and CDR2 is YFSETQ. With 4 bases clipped from V and 8 bases from J, the junction kept 8 bases outside the gene matches. The CDR3 bases are TGCGCCAGCAGCCAAAGACAGGGTGGGGAAAAACTGTTTTTT. Translation: CASSQRQGGEKLFF.

The chain recombines TRBV3-1 (or the pseudogene TRBV3-2) with TRBJ2-3, with D possibly being TRBD2 (6 bases). The V end lost 1 base, the J end lost 5 bases, and 19 bases lay between the germline ends. Germline loops: CDR1 LGHDT, CDR2 YNNKEL (reference sequence). CDR3 length: 17 residues. The CDR3 region has the DNA TGTGCCAGCAGCCAAGTGGGTGGCGGGGCGTGGGGAGATACGCAGTATTTT. Translation: CASSQVGGGAWGDTQYF.